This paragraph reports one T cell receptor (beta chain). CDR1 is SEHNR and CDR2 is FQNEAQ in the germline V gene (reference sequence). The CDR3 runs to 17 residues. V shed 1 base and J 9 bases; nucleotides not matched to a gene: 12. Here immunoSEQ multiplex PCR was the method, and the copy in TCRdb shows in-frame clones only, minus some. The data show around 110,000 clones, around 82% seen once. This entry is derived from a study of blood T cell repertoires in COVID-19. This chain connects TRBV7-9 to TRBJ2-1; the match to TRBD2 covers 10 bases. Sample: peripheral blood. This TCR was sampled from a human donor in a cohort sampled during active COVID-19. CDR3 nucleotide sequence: TGTGCCAGCAGCTTAGGATGGGAAGCGGGAGGGCCGGGTGAGCAGTTCTTC. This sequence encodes CASSLGWEAGGPGEQFF. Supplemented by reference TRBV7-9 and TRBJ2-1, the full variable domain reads DTGVSQNPRHKITKRGQNVTFRCDPISEHNRLYWYRQTLGQGPEFLTYFQNEAQLEKSRLLSDRFSAERPKGSFSTLEIQRTEQGDSAMYLCASSLGWEAGGPGEQFFGPGTRLTVL.